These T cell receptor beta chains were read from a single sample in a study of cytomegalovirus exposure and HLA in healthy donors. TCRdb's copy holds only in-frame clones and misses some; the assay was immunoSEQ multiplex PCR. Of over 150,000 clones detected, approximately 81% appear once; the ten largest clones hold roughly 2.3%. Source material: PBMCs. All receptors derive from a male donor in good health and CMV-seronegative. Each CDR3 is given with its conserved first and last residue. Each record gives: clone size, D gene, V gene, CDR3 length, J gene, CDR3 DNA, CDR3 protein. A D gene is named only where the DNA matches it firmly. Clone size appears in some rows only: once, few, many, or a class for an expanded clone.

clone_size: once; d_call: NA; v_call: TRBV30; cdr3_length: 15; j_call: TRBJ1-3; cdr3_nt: TGTGCCTGGAGGATACAGGGACCCTCTGGAAACACCATATATTTT; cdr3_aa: CAWRIQGPSGNTIYF
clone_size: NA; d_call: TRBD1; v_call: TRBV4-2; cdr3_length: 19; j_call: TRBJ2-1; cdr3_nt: TGTGCCAGCAGCCTAACGGGACAGGGGGCGCCGGGATCCTACAATGAGCAGTTCTTC; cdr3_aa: CASSLTGQGAPGSYNEQFF
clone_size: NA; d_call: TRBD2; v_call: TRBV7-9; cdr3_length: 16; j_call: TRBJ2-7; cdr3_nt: TGTTCCAGCAGCCCCTTTAGGACTAGCGTTTCCTACGAGCAGTACTTC; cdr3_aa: CSSSPFRTSVSYEQYF
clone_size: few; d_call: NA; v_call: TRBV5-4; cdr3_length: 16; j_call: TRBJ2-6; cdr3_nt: TGTGCCAGCAGCCAAGATCCTAGCTCTGGGGCCAACGTCCTGACTTTC; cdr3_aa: CASSQDPSSGANVLTF
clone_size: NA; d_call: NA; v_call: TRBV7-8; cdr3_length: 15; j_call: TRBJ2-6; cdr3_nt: TGTGCCAGCAGCTCGTCAGGGTCTGGGGCCAACGTCCTGACTTTC; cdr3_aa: CASSSSGSGANVLTF
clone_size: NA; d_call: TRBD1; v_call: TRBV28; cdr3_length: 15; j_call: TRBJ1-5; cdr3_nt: TGTGCCAGCAGTAATACAGGGGATAGCAATCAGCCCCAGCATTTT; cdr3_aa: CASSNTGDSNQPQHF
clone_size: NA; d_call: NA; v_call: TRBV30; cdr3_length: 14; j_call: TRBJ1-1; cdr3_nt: TGTGCCTGGACTCCCGGGGGTGGGGGCACTGAAGCTTTCTTT; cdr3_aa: CAWTPGGGGTEAFF
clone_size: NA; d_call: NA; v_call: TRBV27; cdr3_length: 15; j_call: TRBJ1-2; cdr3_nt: TGTGCCAGCAGTTTTCGGCAGGGGAACCCCTATGGCTACACCTTC; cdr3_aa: CASSFRQGNPYGYTF
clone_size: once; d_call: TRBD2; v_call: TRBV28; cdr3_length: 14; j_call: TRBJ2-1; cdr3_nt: TGTGCCAGCCTTCGGACTAGCGGCTACAATGAGCAGTTCTTC; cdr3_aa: CASLRTSGYNEQFF
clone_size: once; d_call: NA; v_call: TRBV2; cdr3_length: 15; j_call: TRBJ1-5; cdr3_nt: TGTGCCAGCACCCTGCGAACCGATAGCAATCAGCCCCAGCATTTT; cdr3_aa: CASTLRTDSNQPQHF
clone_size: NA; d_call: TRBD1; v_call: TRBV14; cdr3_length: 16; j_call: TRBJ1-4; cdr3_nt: TGTGCCAGCAGCCGGGACAGGGGGGTGTCTAATGAAAAACTGTTTTTT; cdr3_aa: CASSRDRGVSNEKLFF
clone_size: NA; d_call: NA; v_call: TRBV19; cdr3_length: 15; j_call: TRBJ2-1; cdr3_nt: TGTGCCAGTAGTATCCCCCGGGGACTCTACAATGAGCAGTTCTTC; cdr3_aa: CASSIPRGLYNEQFF
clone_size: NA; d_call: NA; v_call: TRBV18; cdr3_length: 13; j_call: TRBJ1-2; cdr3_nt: TGTGCCAGCTTTCAGGAACCCGGTTATGGCTACACCTTC; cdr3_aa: CASFQEPGYGYTF
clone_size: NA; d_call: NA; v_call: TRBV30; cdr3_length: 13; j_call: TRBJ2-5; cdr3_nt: TGTGCCTGGAGCATAGACTTGAGAGAGACCCAGTACTTC; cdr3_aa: CAWSIDLRETQYF
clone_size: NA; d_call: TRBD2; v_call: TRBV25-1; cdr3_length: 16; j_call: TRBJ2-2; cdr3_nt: TGTGCCAGCAGTGATGCTAGCGGGAGGGTCGCCGGGGAGCTGTTTTTT; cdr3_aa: CASSDASGRVAGELFF
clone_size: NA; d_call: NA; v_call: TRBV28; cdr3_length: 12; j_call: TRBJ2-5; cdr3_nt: TGTGCCAGCAGTTCCCCCGGGGAGACCCAGTACTTC; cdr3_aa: CASSSPGETQYF
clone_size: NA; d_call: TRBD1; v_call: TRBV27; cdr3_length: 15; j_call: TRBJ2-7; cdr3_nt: TGTGCCAGCAGTCCCGACTCGACAGGGTACTACGAGCAGTACTTC; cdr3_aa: CASSPDSTGYYEQYF
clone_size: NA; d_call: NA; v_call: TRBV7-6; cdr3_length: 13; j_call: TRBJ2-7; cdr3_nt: TGTGCCAGCAGCTTAGCCCAGGGAAGGGAGCAGTACTTC; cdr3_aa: CASSLAQGREQYF
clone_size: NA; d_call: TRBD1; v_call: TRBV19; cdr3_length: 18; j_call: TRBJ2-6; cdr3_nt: TGTGCCAGTACCTCGGACAGGTCCGGTAGTGCTGGGGCCAACGTCCTGACTTTC; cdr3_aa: CASTSDRSGSAGANVLTF
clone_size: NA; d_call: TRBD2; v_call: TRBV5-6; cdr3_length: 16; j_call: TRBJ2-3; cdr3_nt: TGTGCCAGCAGCTTGGGGCCGGGGGGACCCACAGATACGCAGTATTTT; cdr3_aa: CASSLGPGGPTDTQYF
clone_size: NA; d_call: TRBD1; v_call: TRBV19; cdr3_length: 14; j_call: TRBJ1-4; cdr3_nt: TGTGCCAGTAAGCCGGGACAGGGAAATGAAAAACTGTTTTTT; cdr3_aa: CASKPGQGNEKLFF
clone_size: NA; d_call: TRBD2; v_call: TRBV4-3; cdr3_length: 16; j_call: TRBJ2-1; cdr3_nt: TGCGCCAGCAGCTCCCGACTAGCGTCAACCTACAATGAGCAGTTCTTC; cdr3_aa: CASSSRLASTYNEQFF
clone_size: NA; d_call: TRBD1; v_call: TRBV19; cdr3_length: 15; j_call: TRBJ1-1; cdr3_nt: TGTGCCAGTAGTACCCAGGGGGCCTGGGACACTGAAGCTTTCTTT; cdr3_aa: CASSTQGAWDTEAFF
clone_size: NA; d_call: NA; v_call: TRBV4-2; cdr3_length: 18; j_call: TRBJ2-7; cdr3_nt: TGTGCCAGCAGCCAAGTCACGGCGGGGCGGGGGCTTAACTACGAGCAGTACTTC; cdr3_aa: CASSQVTAGRGLNYEQYF
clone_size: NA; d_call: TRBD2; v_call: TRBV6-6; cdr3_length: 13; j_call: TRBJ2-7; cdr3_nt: TGTGCCAGCGCTGCGGGAGGGGCCTACGAGCAGTACTTC; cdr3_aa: CASAAGGAYEQYF
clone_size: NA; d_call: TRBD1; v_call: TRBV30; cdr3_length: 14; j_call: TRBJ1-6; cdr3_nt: TGTGCCTGGAGTAAGGGGGCGATAAGGTCACCCCTCCACTTT; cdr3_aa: CAWSKGAIRSPLHF
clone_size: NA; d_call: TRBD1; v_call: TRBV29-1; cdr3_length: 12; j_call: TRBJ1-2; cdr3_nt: TGCAGCGTTGAGGACAGGGGCTATGGCTACACCTTC; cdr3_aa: CSVEDRGYGYTF
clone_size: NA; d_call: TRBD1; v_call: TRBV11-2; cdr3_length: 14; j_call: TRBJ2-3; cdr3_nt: TGTGCCAGCAGCCAGACAGGGGTCCTAGATACGCAGTATTTT; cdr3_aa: CASSQTGVLDTQYF
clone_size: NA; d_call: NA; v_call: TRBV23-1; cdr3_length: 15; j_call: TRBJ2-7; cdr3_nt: TGCGCCAGCAGTCGGGGCCGCATAGGCCCCTACGAGCAGTACTTC; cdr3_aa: CASSRGRIGPYEQYF
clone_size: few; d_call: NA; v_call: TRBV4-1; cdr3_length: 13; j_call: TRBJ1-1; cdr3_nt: TGCGCCAGCAGCCCCCCTCGAGGAAGGGAAGCTTTCTTT; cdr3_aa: CASSPPRGREAFF
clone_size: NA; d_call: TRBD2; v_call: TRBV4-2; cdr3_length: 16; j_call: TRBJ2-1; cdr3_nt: TGTGCCAGCAGCCAAGATCCGGGGGGGGGCACGGATGAGCAGTTCTTC; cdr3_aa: CASSQDPGGGTDEQFF
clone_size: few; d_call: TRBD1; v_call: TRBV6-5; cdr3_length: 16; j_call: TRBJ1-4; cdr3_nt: TGTGCCAGCAGTTACGGACAGGGATTGGCGAATGAAAAACTGTTTTTT; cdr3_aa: CASSYGQGLANEKLFF
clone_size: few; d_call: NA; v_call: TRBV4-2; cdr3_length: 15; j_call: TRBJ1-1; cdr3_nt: TGTGCCAGCAAAGGCAGGGTGGATCTGGGCACTGAAGCTTTCTTT; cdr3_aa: CASKGRVDLGTEAFF
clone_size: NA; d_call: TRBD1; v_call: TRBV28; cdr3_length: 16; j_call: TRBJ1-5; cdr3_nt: TGTGCCAGCAGTCTTAATGGACAGGGACTGAATCAGCCCCAGCATTTT; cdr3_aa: CASSLNGQGLNQPQHF
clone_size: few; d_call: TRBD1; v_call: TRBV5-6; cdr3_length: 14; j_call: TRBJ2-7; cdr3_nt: TGTGCCAGCAGCTTCGCGACAGGGGCCTACGAGCAGTACTTC; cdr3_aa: CASSFATGAYEQYF
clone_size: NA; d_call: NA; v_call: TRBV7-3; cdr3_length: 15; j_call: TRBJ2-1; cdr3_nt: TGTGCCAGCAGCTTAAAAGGGGAGGGGGTCTCTGAGCAGTTCTTC; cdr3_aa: CASSLKGEGVSEQFF
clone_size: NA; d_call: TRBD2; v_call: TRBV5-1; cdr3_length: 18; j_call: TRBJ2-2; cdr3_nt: TGCGCCAGCAGCCCCAGGACTAGCGGGTACGCGAACACCGGGGAGCTGTTTTTT; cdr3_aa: CASSPRTSGYANTGELFF
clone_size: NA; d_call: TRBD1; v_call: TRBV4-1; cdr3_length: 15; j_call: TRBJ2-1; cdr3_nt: TGCGCCAGCACAGTCGGGACAGGGGGCTACAATGAGCAGTTCTTC; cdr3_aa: CASTVGTGGYNEQFF
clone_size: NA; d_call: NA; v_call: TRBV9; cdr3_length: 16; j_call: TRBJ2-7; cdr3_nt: TGTGCCAGCAGCGTAAAAGGAGCGGAGGTGTCCTACGAGCAGTACTTC; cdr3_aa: CASSVKGAEVSYEQYF
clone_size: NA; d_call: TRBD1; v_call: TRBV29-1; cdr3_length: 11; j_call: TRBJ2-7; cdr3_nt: TGCAGCGCTGGACAGGGCTACGAGCAGTACTTC; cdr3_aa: CSAGQGYEQYF
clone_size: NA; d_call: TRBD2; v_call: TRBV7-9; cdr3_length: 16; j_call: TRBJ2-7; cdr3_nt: TGTGCCAGCAGCTCCTTAGCGGGAGGGCCTAAATACGAGCAGTACTTC; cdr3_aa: CASSSLAGGPKYEQYF
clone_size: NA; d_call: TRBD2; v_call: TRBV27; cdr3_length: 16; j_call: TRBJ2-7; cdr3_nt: TGTGCCAGCAGTCCCCGGGGGAGCGGGAGCTCCTACGAGCAGTACTTC; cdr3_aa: CASSPRGSGSSYEQYF
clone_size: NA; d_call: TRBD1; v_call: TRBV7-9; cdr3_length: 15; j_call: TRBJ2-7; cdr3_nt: TGTGCCAGCAGCCCCCGGACAGGGGGAAGCTACGAGCAGTACTTC; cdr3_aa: CASSPRTGGSYEQYF
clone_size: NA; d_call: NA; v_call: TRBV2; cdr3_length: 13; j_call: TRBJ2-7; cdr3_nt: TGTGCCAGCAGTGCCGACAGGAACTACGAGCAGTACTTC; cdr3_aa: CASSADRNYEQYF
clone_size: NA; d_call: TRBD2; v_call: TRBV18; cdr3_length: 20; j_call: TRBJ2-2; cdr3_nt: TGTGCCAGCTCACCACTGGCTAGCGGGGGGATCCTCGCGAACACCGGGGAGCTGTTTTTT; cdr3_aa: CASSPLASGGILANTGELFF
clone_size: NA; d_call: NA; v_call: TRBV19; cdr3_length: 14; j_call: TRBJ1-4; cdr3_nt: TGTGCCAGTAGTCTCGGGGGAACTAATGAAAAACTGTTTTTT; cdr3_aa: CASSLGGTNEKLFF
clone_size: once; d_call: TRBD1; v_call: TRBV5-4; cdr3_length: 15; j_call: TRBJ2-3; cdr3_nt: TGTGCCAGCAGCCCTGGTGGGACAGGCACAGATACGCAGTATTTT; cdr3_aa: CASSPGGTGTDTQYF
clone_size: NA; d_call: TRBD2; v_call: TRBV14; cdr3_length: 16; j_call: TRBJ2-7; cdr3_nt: TGTGCCAGCAGCCAACGGACTAGCGGGGGGACCTACGAGCAGTACTTC; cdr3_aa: CASSQRTSGGTYEQYF
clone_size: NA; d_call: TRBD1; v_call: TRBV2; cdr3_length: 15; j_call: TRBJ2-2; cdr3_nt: TGTGCCAGCAGTACCCGGGACAGGGTGAACGGGGAGCTGTTTTTT; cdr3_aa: CASSTRDRVNGELFF
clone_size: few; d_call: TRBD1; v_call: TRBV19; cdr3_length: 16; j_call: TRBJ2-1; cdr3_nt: TGTGCCAGTAGTATCCCGTCGACAGGGGGAAGCAATGAGCAGTTCTTC; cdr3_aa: CASSIPSTGGSNEQFF
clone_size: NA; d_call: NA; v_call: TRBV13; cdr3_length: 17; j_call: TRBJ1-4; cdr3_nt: TGTGCCAGCAGCTTAAGGTTTCGGGGGACGAGGGATGAAAAACTGTTTTTT; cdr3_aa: CASSLRFRGTRDEKLFF
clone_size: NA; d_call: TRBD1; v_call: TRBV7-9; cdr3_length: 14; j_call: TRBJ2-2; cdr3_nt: TGTGCCAGCAGTCCGACAGGGATCACCGGGGAGCTGTTTTTT; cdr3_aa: CASSPTGITGELFF
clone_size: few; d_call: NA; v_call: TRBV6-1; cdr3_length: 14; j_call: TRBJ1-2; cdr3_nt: TGTGCCAGCAGTGAAGGGTGGGGCTCCTATGGCTACACCTTC; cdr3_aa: CASSEGWGSYGYTF
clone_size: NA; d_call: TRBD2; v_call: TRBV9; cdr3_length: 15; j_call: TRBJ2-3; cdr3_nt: TGTGCCAGCAGCGTAGAGCGGGGGGGGCCAGATACGCAGTATTTT; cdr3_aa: CASSVERGGPDTQYF
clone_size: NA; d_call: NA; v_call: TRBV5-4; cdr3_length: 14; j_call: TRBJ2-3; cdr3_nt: TGTGCCAGCAGCCCGATGAGGAGCACAGATACGCAGTATTTT; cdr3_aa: CASSPMRSTDTQYF
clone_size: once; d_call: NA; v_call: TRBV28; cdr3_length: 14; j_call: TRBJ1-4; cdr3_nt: TGTGCCACCCTCTCTGACGGAGCTAATGAAAAACTGTTTTTT; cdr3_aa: CATLSDGANEKLFF
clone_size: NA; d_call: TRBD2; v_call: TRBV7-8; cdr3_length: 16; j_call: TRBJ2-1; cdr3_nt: TGTGCCAGCAGCCCACGGGTAGCGGGGGGTTACAATGAGCAGTTCTTC; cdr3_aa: CASSPRVAGGYNEQFF
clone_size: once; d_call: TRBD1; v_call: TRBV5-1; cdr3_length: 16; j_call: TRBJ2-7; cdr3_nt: TGCGCCAGCAGCTTGGGGTTGTTGCAGGGGGCTTACGAGCAGTACTTC; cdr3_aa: CASSLGLLQGAYEQYF
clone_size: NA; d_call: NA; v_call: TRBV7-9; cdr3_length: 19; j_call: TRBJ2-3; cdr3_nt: TGTGCCAGCAGCTCCTTCGAGGGAGAAAGGACCACAACCCCAGATACGCAGTATTTT; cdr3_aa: CASSSFEGERTTTPDTQYF
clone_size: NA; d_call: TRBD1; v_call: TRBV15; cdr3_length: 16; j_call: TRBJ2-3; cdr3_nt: TGTGCCACCAGCAGAGATCCCCAGGGGGCTGTAGATACGCAGTATTTT; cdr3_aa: CATSRDPQGAVDTQYF